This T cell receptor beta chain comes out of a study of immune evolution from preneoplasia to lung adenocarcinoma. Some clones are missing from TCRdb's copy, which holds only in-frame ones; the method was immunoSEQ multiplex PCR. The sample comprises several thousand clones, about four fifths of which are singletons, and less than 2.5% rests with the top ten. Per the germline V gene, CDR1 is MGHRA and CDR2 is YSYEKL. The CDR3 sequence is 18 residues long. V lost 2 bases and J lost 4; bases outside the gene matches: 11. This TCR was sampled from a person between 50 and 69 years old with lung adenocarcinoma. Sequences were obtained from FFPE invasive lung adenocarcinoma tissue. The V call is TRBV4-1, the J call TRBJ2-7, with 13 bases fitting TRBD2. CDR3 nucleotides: TGCGCCAGCAGCCAAAGACTGGGGACTAGCGGGAACGGGTACGAGCAGTACTTC. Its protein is CASSQRLGTSGNGYEQYF.